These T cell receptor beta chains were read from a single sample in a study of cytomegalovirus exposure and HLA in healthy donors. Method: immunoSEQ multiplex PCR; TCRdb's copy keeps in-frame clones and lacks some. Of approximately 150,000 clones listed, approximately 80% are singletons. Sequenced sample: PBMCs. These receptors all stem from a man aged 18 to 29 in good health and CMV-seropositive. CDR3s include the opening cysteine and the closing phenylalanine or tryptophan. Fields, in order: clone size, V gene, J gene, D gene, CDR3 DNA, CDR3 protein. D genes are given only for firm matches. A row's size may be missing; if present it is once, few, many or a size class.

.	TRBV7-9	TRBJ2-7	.	TGTTCCAGCAGCCAACTCGGGGGACGGCAAACGAGGGAGCAGTACTTC	CSSSQLGGRQTREQYF
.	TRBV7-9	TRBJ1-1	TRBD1	TGTGCCAGCAGCGCCACAGGGGGAATCACTGAAGCTTTCTTT	CASSATGGITEAFF
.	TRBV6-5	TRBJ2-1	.	TGTGCCAGCAGACCTTCTGGGGGAGGATACAATGAGCAGTTCTTC	CASRPSGGGYNEQFF
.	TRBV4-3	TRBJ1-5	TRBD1	TGCGCCAGCAGCCAAGATTGGGTAACAGGGGGCGGTCAGCCCCAGCATTTT	CASSQDWVTGGGQPQHF
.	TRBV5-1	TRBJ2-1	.	TGCGCCAGCAGCTTCTTGCAATCGAGCTCCTACAATGAGCAGTTCTTC	CASSFLQSSSYNEQFF
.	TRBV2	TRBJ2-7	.	TGTGCCAGCAGTGGGTGGAGCGAGCAGTACTTC	CASSGWSEQYF
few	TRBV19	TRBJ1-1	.	TGTGCCAGTAGTATAACGGACAGAGGGAACACTGAAGCTTTCTTT	CASSITDRGNTEAFF
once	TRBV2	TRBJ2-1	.	TGTGCCATCGGCGGGTCCTACAATGAGCAGTTCTTC	CAIGGSYNEQFF
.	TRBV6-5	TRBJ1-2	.	TGTGCCAGCAGTCCAGGGGCCTATGGCTACACCTTC	CASSPGAYGYTF
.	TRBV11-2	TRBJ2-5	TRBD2	TGTGCCAGCAGCTCCAGGGAGGGCGGAGAGACCCAGTACTTC	CASSSREGGETQYF
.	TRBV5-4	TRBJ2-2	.	TGTGCCAGCAGACCCAAGGGGCCCACGAACACCGGGGAGCTGTTTTTT	CASRPKGPTNTGELFF
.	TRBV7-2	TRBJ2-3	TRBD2	TGTGCCAGCAGCTCCTTAGCGGGGGGCACAGATACGCAGTATTTT	CASSSLAGGTDTQYF
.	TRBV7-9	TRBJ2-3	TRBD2	TGTGCCAGCAGCCATAGCGGGAGGGAGACAGATACGCAGTATTTT	CASSHSGRETDTQYF
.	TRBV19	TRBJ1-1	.	TGTGCCAGTAGTATGGACGGAGCGGGGGGAAGTTTTCCCCTGAACACTGAAGCTTTCTTT	CASSMDGAGGSFPLNTEAFF
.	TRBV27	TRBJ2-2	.	TGTGCCAGCAGTTTAACATACACCGGGGAGCTGTTTTTT	CASSLTYTGELFF